The following is a T cell receptor beta chain sequence with its context. Its antigen is not identified. This entry is derived from a study of vaccination and CD4 T cells after COVID-19. Across the study: The interval from dose two to post-vaccine sampling had a median of approximately 73 days, and it ranged from 14 to 241. Overlapping SARS-CoV-2, HCoV-NL63, HCoV-OC43 and HCoV-229E spike peptides stimulated the cells.

Sample time point: late sampling 161 to 241 days after vaccination in three convalescent patients. Treatment defined: roughly 11-day PBMC culture with coronavirus spike peptide pools or control peptides (ViraFEST assay). CD4+ T cells that had been cultured provided DNA sequenced with the Oncomine TCR Beta short-read assay. Investigators isolated genomic DNA from cultured CD4+ T cells. MiXCR, run by TCRdb on the PCR reads, gives a single entry per CDR3 protein. Of 20,000 to 25,000 distinct CDR3 sequences in the sample, 30% to 35% were seen once. The length of the CDR3 is 15 residues. The V and J ends lost 5 bases and 0 bases respectively, with 14 bases between them. Germline V gene data show CDR1 as MDHEN and CDR2 as SYDVKM.

The sequencing here drew on CD4+ T cells from blood, cultured in vitro, taken about 7 months after SARS-CoV-2 vaccination. This receptor was obtained from a human donor who had recovered from COVID-19. The V call is TRBV28, the J call TRBJ2-7; the D gene is possibly TRBD2 (5 bases). The CDR3 sequence is CASSAWTGFSYEQYF. CDR3 DNA: TGTGCCAGCAGTGCATGGACTGGATTCTCCTACGAGCAGTACTTC.